This T cell receptor beta chain was observed in a study of beta chain features in type 1 diabetes. Study results and caveats: The study found moderately but significantly shorter TCRB CDR3s in all four CD4+ subsets of Type 1 diabetes patients. Patients with type 1 diabetes showed fewer VDJ junction insertions and more deletions.

The isolated RNA, all of it, was reverse transcribed, so expressed TCRB transcripts were what got sequenced. Assay: immunoSEQ multiplex PCR; the TCRdb copy retains only in-frame clones and omits some. There are around 600,000 clones in the sample; over 10% occur only once, and more than 0.09% lies in the top ten. This clone was detected a few times. No antigen is known for it. Looked up from germline, CDR1 is MNHEY and CDR2 is SMNVEV (reference sequence). The ends were cut back, 3 bases at V and 1 base at J, with 9 bases in the middle. The CDR3 totals 14 residues. The sample taken for sequencing was naive CD4+ T cells from blood. This TCR derives from a young man with type 1 diabetes. V is TRBV27 and J is TRBJ1-1; unclear D gene. CDR3 bases: TGTGCCAGCAGTTTCCCAGGAGGGAACACTGAAGCTTTCTTT. Its protein product is CASSFPGGNTEAFF.